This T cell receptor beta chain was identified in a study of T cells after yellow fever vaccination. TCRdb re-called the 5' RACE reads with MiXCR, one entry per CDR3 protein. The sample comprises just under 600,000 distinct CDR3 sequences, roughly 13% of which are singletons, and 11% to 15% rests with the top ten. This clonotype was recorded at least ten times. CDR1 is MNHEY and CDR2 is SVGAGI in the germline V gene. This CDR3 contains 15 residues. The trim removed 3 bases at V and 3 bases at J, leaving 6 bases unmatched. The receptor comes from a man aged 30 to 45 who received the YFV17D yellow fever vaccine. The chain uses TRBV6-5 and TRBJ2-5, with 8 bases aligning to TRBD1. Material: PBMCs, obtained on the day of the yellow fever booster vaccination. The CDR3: CASSYYPGGEETQYF. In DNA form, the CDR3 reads TGTGCCAGCAGTTATTACCCAGGGGGCGAAGAGACCCAGTACTTC.